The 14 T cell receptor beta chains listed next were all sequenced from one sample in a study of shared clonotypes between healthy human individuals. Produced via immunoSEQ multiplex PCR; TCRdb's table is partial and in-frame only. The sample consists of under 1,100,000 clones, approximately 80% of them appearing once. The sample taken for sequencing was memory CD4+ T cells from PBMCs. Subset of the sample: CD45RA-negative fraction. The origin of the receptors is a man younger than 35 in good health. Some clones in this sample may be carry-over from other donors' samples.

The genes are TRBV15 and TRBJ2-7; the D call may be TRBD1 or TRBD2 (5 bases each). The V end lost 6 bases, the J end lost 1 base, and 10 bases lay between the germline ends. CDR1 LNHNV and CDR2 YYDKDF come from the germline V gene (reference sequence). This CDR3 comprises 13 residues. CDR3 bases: TGTGCCACCAGTCTCGAGGGGTCCTACGAGCAGTACTTC. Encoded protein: CATSLEGSYEQYF.

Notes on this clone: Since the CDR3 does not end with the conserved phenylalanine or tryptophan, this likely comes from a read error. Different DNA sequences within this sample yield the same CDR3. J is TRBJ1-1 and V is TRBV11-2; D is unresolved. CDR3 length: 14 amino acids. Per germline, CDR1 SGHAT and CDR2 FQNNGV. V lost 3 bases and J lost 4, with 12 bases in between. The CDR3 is CASSLRLLSTEAFS. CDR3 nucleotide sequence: TGTGCCAGCAGCTTGCGGCTCTTGAGCACTGAAGCTTTCTCT.

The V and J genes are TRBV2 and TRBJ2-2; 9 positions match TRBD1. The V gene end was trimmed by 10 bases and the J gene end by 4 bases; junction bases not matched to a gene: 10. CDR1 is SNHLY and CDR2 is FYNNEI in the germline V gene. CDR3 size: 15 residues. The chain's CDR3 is CATSIQGASTGELFF. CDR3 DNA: TGTGCCACGAGTATACAGGGGGCGAGCACCGGGGAGCTGTTTTTT.

The CDR3 nucleotides are TGTGCCAGCAGCCCGGGACCTGGGAATTCACCCCTCCACTTT. Protein product: CASSPGPGNSPLHF. V usage is TRBV9 and J usage is TRBJ1-6; D is perhaps TRBD1 (5 bases). V was pared by 4 bases and J by 7 bases, with 12 bases between. The germline gives CDR1 SGDLS, CDR2 YYNGEE. There are 14 residues in the CDR3.

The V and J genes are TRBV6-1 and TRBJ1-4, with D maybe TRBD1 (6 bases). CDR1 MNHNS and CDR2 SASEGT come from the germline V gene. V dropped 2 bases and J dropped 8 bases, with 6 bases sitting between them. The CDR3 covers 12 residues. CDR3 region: CASSEQGEKLFF. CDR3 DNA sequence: TGTGCCAGCAGTGAACAGGGGGAAAAACTGTTTTTT.

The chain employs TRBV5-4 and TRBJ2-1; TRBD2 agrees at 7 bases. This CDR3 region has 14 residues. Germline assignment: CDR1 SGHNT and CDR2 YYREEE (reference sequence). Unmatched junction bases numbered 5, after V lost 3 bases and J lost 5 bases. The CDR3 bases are TGTGCCAGCAGCTCACCACGGGAGGACAATGAGCAGTTCTTC. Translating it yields CASSSPREDNEQFF.

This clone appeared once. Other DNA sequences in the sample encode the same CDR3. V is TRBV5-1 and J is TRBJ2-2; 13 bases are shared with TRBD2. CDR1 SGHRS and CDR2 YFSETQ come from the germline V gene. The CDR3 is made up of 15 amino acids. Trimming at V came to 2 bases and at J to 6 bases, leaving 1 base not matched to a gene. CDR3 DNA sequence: TGCGCCAGCAGCTTACTAGCGGGAGGGGCCGGGGAGCTGTTTTTT. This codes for CASSLLAGGAGELFF.

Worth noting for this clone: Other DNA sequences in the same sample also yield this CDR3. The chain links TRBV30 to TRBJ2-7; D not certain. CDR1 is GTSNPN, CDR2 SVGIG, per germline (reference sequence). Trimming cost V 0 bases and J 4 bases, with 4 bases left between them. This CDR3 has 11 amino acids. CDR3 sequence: CAWSVGYEQYF. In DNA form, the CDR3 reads TGTGCCTGGAGTGTGGGGTACGAGCAGTACTTC. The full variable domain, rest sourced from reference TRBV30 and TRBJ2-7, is SQTIHQWPATLVQPVGSPLSLECTVEGTSNPNLYWYRQAAGRGLQLLFYSVGIGQISSEVPQNLSASRPQDRQFILSSKKLLLSDSGFYLCAWSVGYEQYFGPGTRLTVT.

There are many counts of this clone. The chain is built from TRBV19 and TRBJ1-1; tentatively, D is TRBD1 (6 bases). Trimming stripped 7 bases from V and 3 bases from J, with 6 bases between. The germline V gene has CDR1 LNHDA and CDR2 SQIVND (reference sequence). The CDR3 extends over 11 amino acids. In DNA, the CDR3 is TGTGCCAGTAACAGGGACACTGAAGCTTTCTTT. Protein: CASNRDTEAFF.

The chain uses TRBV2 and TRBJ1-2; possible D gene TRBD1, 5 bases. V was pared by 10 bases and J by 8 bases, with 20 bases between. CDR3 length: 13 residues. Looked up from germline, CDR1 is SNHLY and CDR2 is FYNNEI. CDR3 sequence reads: CATHGTGGVGYTF. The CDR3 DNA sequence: TGTGCCACACACGGGACGGGTGGGGTAGGCTACACCTTC.

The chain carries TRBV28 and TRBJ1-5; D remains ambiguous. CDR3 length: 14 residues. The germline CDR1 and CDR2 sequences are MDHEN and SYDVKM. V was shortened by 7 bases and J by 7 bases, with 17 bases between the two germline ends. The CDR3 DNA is TGTGCCAGCAAAATCCTCCCAGACGCGCAGCCCCAGCATTTT. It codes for CASKILPDAQPQHF.

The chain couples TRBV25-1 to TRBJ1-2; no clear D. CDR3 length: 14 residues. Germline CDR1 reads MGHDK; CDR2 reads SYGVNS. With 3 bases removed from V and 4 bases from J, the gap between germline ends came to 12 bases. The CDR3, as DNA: TGTGCCAGCAGTGATCCGGGGTTGTCCTATGGCTACACCTTC. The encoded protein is CASSDPGLSYGYTF.

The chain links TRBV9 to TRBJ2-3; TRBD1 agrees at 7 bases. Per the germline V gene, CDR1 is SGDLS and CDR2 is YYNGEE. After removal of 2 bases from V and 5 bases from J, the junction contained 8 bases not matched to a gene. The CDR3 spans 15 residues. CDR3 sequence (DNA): TGTGCCAGCAGCGTCAAGGGGGCGTATCAAGATACGCAGTATTTT. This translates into CASSVKGAYQDTQYF.

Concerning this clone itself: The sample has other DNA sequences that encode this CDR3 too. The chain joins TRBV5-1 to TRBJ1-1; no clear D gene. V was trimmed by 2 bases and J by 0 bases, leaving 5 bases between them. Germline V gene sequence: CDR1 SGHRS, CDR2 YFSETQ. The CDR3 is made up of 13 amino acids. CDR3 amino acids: CASSFDMNTEAFF. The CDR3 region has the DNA TGCGCCAGCAGCTTCGACATGAACACTGAAGCTTTCTTT.